This entry lists 24 T cell receptor beta chains sequenced from one sample in a study of shared clonotypes between healthy human individuals. Assay used: immunoSEQ multiplex PCR; TCRdb lists only in-frame clones, some missing. The sample has around 510,000 clones, approximately 95% seen once. Sequencing was performed on naive CD4+ T cells sorted from blood. Subset specified: CD45RA+ positively selected. Every receptor here comes from a woman aged 25 to 39 in good health.

The V and J genes are TRBV5-1 and TRBJ2-7; D gene uncertain. Germline CDR1 reads SGHRS; CDR2 reads YFSETQ. V was trimmed by 4 bases and J by 3 bases, leaving 11 bases between them. The CDR3 is 13 residues long. The CDR3 sequence: CASSAQDGYEQYF. In nucleotides, the CDR3 is TGCGCCAGCAGCGCCCAGGACGGCTACGAGCAGTACTTC.

The chain couples TRBV28 to TRBJ2-1; D gene unclear. This CDR3 contains 14 residues. Trimming pared 2 bases from V and 9 bases from J, leaving 14 bases between. Germline assignment: CDR1 MDHEN and CDR2 SYDVKM. CDR3 sequence (DNA): TGTGCCAGCAGTTTAGACTTACCCCATGTTGAGCAGTTCTTC. This sequence encodes CASSLDLPHVEQFF.

The table lists this clone with a count of one. The rearrangement links TRBV2 to TRBJ2-2; D is possibly TRBD1 (6 bases). Germline V gene lookup returns CDR1 SNHLY and CDR2 FYNNEI. V gave up 5 bases and J gave up 3 bases, with 10 bases separating them. The CDR3 is made up of 14 amino acids. The CDR3 DNA reads as TGTGCCAGCAGTCGAACAGGGTACACCGGGGAGCTGTTTTTT. It specifies CASSRTGYTGELFF. The full variable domain, completed using reference TRBV2 and TRBJ2-2, is EPEVTQTPSHQVTQMGQEVILRCVPISNHLYFYWYRQILGQKVEFLVSFYNNEISEKSEIFDDQFSVERPDGSNFTLKIRSTKLEDSAMYFCASSRTGYTGELFFGEGSRLTVL.

J is TRBJ2-7 and V is TRBV18; 9 positions agree with TRBD2. J lost 3 bases, V lost 2 bases, and 8 bases had no gene match. The CDR3 loop spans 16 amino acids. Germline-derived CDR1 and CDR2 are KGHSH and LQKENI. CDR3 nucleotide sequence: TGTGCCAGCTCACCATCGGGACTAGCTATAGGCTACGAGCAGTACTTC. As protein: CASSPSGLAIGYEQYF. Using reference TRBV18 and TRBJ2-7 for the parts outside the CDR3, the full variable domain is NAGVMQNPRHLVRRRGQEARLRCSPMKGHSHVYWYRQLPEEGLKFMVYLQKENIIDESGMPKERFSAEFPKEGPSILRIQQVVRGDSAAYFCASSPSGLAIGYEQYFGPGTRLTVT.

This clone appeared once. V usage is TRBV7-8 and J usage is TRBJ2-2; 10 bases are shared with TRBD2. Germline V gene sequence: CDR1 SGHVS, CDR2 FQNEAQ. This CDR3 region has 19 residues. Losses at the gene ends were 1 base for V and 0 bases for J; bases not matched to a gene: 8. CDR3 residues: CASSLGVAGGVSNTGELFF. CDR3 DNA: TGTGCCAGCAGCTTAGGGGTAGCGGGAGGTGTTTCGAACACCGGGGAGCTGTTTTTT.

The rearrangement joins TRBV6-1 to TRBJ2-7; 9 bases line up with TRBD1. The CDR3 totals 15 residues. Unmatched junction bases numbered 7, after V lost 4 bases and J lost 3 bases. Germline CDR1 and CDR2: MNHNS and SASEGT. The CDR3 bases are TGTGCCAGCAGTGCCCGGTGGGGACAGGGCTACGAGCAGTACTTC. Translation gives CASSARWGQGYEQYF.

V and J are TRBV5-1 and TRBJ2-5; D is unresolved. Between the trimmed V and J ends, which lost 0 bases and 5 bases, there was a span of 17 bases. This CDR3 region has 16 residues. The germline CDR1 and CDR2 sequences are SGHRS and YFSETQ. The CDR3 sequence: CASSLGVVEGRETQYF. CDR3 in DNA: TGCGCCAGCAGCTTGGGAGTTGTAGAAGGGCGGGAGACCCAGTACTTC. The full variable domain, rest sourced from reference TRBV5-1 and TRBJ2-5, is KAGVTQTPRYLIKTRGQQVTLSCSPISGHRSVSWYQQTPGQGLQFLFEYFSETQRNKGNFPGRFSGRQFSNSRSEMNVSTLELGDSALYLCASSLGVVEGRETQYFGPGTRLLVL.

The CDR3 coding sequence is TGTGCCAGCAGCTATTGGGGTGGACAGGGTGGGGAGCAGTACTTC. It specifies CASSYWGGQGGEQYF. The chain couples TRBV7-2 to TRBJ2-7; 8 nucleotides align to TRBD1. The ends lost 4 bases at V and 7 bases at J; junction bases unmatched: 12. The CDR3 has 15 amino acids. The V gene's germline CDR1 is SGHTA and CDR2 FQGNSA.

The CDR3 DNA reads as TGTGCCAGCAGCTCCCCCTCGGGGGCCGCGGAGACCCAGTACTTC. Amino acids: CASSSPSGAAETQYF. V usage is TRBV5-5 and J usage is TRBJ2-5, with D perhaps assigned TRBD1 or TRBD2 (6 bases each). Germline CDR1 reads SGHKS; CDR2 reads YYEKEE (reference sequence). There are 15 residues in the CDR3. The V end lost 3 bases, the J end lost 5 bases, and 17 bases lay between the germline ends.

This clone was observed once. This chain connects TRBV7-6 to TRBJ2-7; 9 bases are a match to TRBD2. CDR3 length: 16 residues. J lost 6 bases, V lost 4 bases, and 13 bases had no gene match. The germline V gene encodes CDR1 SGHVS and CDR2 FNYEAQ. The CDR3 sequence is CASSSGSGLALSEQYF. CDR3 bases: TGTGCCAGCAGCTCTGGCTCGGGACTAGCCCTTTCCGAGCAGTACTTC.

This clone was detected only once. This chain uses TRBV18 with TRBJ2-2; 9 bases fit TRBD2. Per the germline V gene, CDR1 is KGHSH and CDR2 is LQKENI. The CDR3 has 20 residues. Trimming took 0 bases from V and 1 from J; bases not matched to a gene: 12. The CDR3 DNA reads TGTGCCAGCTCACCACCTTTGACTAGCGGACTAAAACGGAACACCGGGGAGCTGTTTTTT. Encoded protein: CASSPPLTSGLKRNTGELFF.

The CDR3 loop reads CASSLGWGEQFF. Written as DNA, the CDR3 is TGTGCCAGCAGCTTAGGCTGGGGTGAGCAGTTCTTC. The chain recombines TRBV7-7 with TRBJ2-1; the D is unclear. The germline V gene encodes CDR1 SSHAT and CDR2 FNYEAQ (reference sequence). CDR3 size: 12 residues. Trimming took 1 base from V and 9 from J, leaving 7 bases between them.

The chain links TRBV28 to TRBJ1-2, with D tentatively TRBD1 (6 bases). The CDR3 length is 15 residues. Trimming cost V 2 bases and J 4 bases, with 14 bases left between them. Per the germline V gene, CDR1 is MDHEN and CDR2 is SYDVKM. This CDR3 is CASSLDAGTIYGYTF. DNA for the CDR3: TGTGCCAGCAGTTTAGACGCAGGGACAATCTATGGCTACACCTTC.

The gene calls are TRBV28 and TRBJ2-2, with no clear D. The V end lost 3 bases, the J end lost 8 bases, and 10 bases lay between the germline ends. This CDR3 region has 13 residues. CDR1 MDHEN and CDR2 SYDVKM come from the germline V gene. The CDR3 DNA reads TGTGCCAGCAGTTTTGCGGTATTTGGGGAGCTGTTTTTT. As protein: CASSFAVFGELFF.

The chain has TRBV5-1 and TRBJ2-3, with 7 bases fitting TRBD1. Losses at the gene ends were 4 bases for V and 4 bases for J; bases not matched to a gene: 6. This CDR3 comprises 14 residues. Germline values: CDR1 SGHRS, CDR2 YFSETQ. This CDR3 is CASSHGQVPDTQYF. For the CDR3, the DNA is TGCGCCAGCAGCCATGGACAGGTACCAGATACGCAGTATTTT.

The chain joins TRBV4-1 to TRBJ2-7, with unresolved D. Germline CDR1 is MGHRA and CDR2 is YSYEKL. The CDR3 runs to 14 residues. V lost 1 base and J 0 bases, leaving 7 bases between the germline ends. This CDR3 reads CASSQARSSYEQYF. In nucleotides, the CDR3 is TGCGCCAGCAGCCAAGCCAGGTCCTCCTACGAGCAGTACTTC.

This clone appeared a single time. The chain carries TRBV27 and TRBJ2-2; TRBD2 agrees at 10 bases. The trim removed 1 base at V and 5 bases at J, leaving 4 bases unmatched. This CDR3 region has 16 residues. Looked up from germline, CDR1 is MNHEY and CDR2 is SMNVEV (reference sequence). The CDR3 spells CASSLWSSGRTGELFF. The CDR3, as DNA: TGTGCCAGCAGTTTATGGTCTAGCGGGAGAACCGGGGAGCTGTTTTTT.

The chain combines TRBV7-6 with TRBJ2-5, with 8 bases matching TRBD2. V gave up 1 base and J gave up 3 bases; unmatched junction bases: 13. Per germline, CDR1 SGHVS and CDR2 FNYEAQ. This CDR3 has 18 amino acids. CDR3 residues: CASSLVNPAGVYKETQYF. The CDR3 nucleotides read TGTGCCAGCAGCTTAGTGAATCCAGCGGGAGTCTATAAAGAGACCCAGTACTTC.

The chain links TRBV10-3 to TRBJ1-2, with TRBD1 identical over 7 bases. CDR1 and CDR2 (germline): ENHRY, SYGVKD. The CDR3 runs to 13 residues. Trimming at V came to 4 bases and at J to 7 bases, leaving 6 bases not matched to a gene. This CDR3 is CAISGEGAVGYTF. DNA of the CDR3: TGTGCCATCAGTGGAGAGGGGGCGGTTGGCTACACCTTC.

The chain carries TRBV7-3 and TRBJ2-2; the match to TRBD2 covers 12 bases. V dropped 6 bases and J dropped 3; count of bases not matched to a gene: 5. Germline CDR1 and CDR2: SGHTA and FQGTGA. The CDR3 totals 16 residues. The CDR3 DNA reads TGTGCCAGCAGTCCCGGGACTAGCGGGTACACCGGGGAGCTGTTTTTT. Its protein is CASSPGTSGYTGELFF.

The chain recombines TRBV29-1 with TRBJ2-1; no firm D call. The CDR3 sequence is 14 residues long. Per germline, CDR1 SQVTM and CDR2 ANQGSEA. Trimming shortened V by 2 bases and J by 5 bases, and 13 bases separated the two germline ends. DNA for the CDR3: TGCAGCGTTGAATGCATGGTTGGAGACAATGAGCAGTTCTTC. Translated, it gives CSVECMVGDNEQFF.

In regard to this clone: Other DNA variants within this sample encode the same CDR3. The rearrangement uses TRBV28 and TRBJ2-7; D not certain. Germline V gene lookup returns CDR1 MDHEN and CDR2 SYDVKM. This CDR3 has 13 residues. Trimming stripped 4 bases from V and 2 bases from J, with 9 bases between. CDR3 coding DNA: TGTGCCAGCAGTTCCGGGCCCACCTACGAGCAGTACTTC. This codes for CASSSGPTYEQYF.

J is TRBJ1-5 and V is TRBV11-2, with TRBD1 identical over 7 bases. This CDR3 is built from 13 residues. Germline V gene data show CDR1 as SGHAT and CDR2 as FQNNGV. V shed 5 bases, J shed 4 bases, and the junction held 2 bases outside the gene matches. The CDR3 here is CASSQTGNQPQHF. CDR3 nucleotides: TGTGCCAGCAGCCAGACAGGGAATCAGCCCCAGCATTTT.

The chain carries TRBV28 and TRBJ2-3, with D tentatively TRBD2 (6 bases). The CDR3 runs 16 residues. The V gene lost 5 bases and the J gene lost 1 base, with 16 bases spanning the gap. Germline values: CDR1 MDHEN, CDR2 SYDVKM. CDR3 sequence reads: CASSPPRGRRTDTQYF. CDR3 in DNA: TGTGCCAGCAGTCCCCCTCGGGGGAGACGCACAGATACGCAGTATTTT.